Listed below are T cell receptor beta chains from one sample, sequenced in a study of T cell responses to AZD1222 COVID-19 vaccine. Sequencing used immunoSEQ multiplex PCR; TCRdb keeps in-frame clones, though not all of them. The top ten hold around 3.6% of the sample, which has about 200,000 clones, roughly 92% seen once. The sample consisted of peripheral blood, taken 28 days after the second dose of the MenACWY control vaccine. These TCRs come from an adult who received the MenACWY meningococcal vaccine as a control. Each CDR3 is given with its conserved first and last residue. The order of the fields is clone size, D gene, V gene, J gene, CDR3 DNA, CDR3 protein. D genes are given only for firm matches. Only some rows state a clone size, as once, few, many or a class for expanded clones.

clone size: once
D gene: -
V gene: TRBV19
J gene: TRBJ1-2
CDR3 DNA: TGTGCCAGTAGTCAGGGCGCAGGTTACACCTTC
CDR3 protein: CASSQGAGYTF

clone size: -
D gene: TRBD1
V gene: TRBV5-5
J gene: TRBJ2-7
CDR3 DNA: TGTGCCAGCAGCAGAGGGACAGGGGGCTCATACGAGCAGTACTTC
CDR3 protein: CASSRGTGGSYEQYF

clone size: -
D gene: -
V gene: TRBV6-5
J gene: TRBJ1-4
CDR3 DNA: TGTGCCAGCCGAAGTTGGGGGGGGGAGGAAAAACTGTTTTTT
CDR3 protein: CASRSWGGEEKLFF

clone size: once
D gene: -
V gene: TRBV25-1
J gene: TRBJ1-4
CDR3 DNA: TGTGCCAGCAGTGGGCAGGGGTTTAGTAATGAAAAACTGTTTTTT
CDR3 protein: CASSGQGFSNEKLFF

clone size: -
D gene: -
V gene: TRBV7-9
J gene: TRBJ1-1
CDR3 DNA: TGTGCCAGCAGCTTAGGGGCGGCGGCGAACACTGAAGCTTTCTTT
CDR3 protein: CASSLGAAANTEAFF

clone size: -
D gene: TRBD2
V gene: TRBV5-5
J gene: TRBJ2-3
CDR3 DNA: TGTGCCAGCAGCTCCCTTAGCGGGGGCTCCACAGATACGCAGTATTTT
CDR3 protein: CASSSLSGGSTDTQYF

clone size: -
D gene: -
V gene: TRBV18
J gene: TRBJ1-6
CDR3 DNA: TGTGCCAGCTCACCACCCCAAAATTCACCCCTCCACTTT
CDR3 protein: CASSPPQNSPLHF

clone size: -
D gene: TRBD1
V gene: TRBV6-6
J gene: TRBJ1-2
CDR3 DNA: TGTGCCAGCAGAAACCGGGACAGCTATGGCTACACCTTC
CDR3 protein: CASRNRDSYGYTF

clone size: -
D gene: -
V gene: TRBV27
J gene: TRBJ1-5
CDR3 DNA: TGTGCCAGCAGTTTAAAAGAGTCAATGCCCCAGCATTTT
CDR3 protein: CASSLKESMPQHF

clone size: -
D gene: TRBD1
V gene: TRBV5-1
J gene: TRBJ1-6
CDR3 DNA: TGCGCCAGCAGCTTGGCTAGAGGACAGGGGGTTACAAATTCACCCCTCCACTTT
CDR3 protein: CASSLARGQGVTNSPLHF

clone size: -
D gene: -
V gene: TRBV29-1
J gene: TRBJ1-1
CDR3 DNA: TGCAGCGTTGAAGCCTTAGGGGATGTAGCTTTCTTT
CDR3 protein: CSVEALGDVAFF

clone size: -
D gene: TRBD1
V gene: TRBV19
J gene: TRBJ2-2
CDR3 DNA: TGTGCCAGTAGTATCGGGACAGGGTTCGGGGAGCTGTTTTTT
CDR3 protein: CASSIGTGFGELFF

clone size: -
D gene: TRBD2
V gene: TRBV28
J gene: TRBJ2-7
CDR3 DNA: TGTGCCAGCACTCGCGGGGGACCGCTTTCCTACGAGCAGTACTTC
CDR3 protein: CASTRGGPLSYEQYF

clone size: -
D gene: TRBD1
V gene: TRBV2
J gene: TRBJ1-1
CDR3 DNA: TGTGCCAGCAGTGGGGACAGGAACACTGAAGCTTTCTTT
CDR3 protein: CASSGDRNTEAFF

clone size: -
D gene: TRBD1
V gene: TRBV12-3/TRBV12-4
J gene: TRBJ2-1
CDR3 DNA: TGTGCCAGCAGCGACAGGGGGAAGGGTGAGCAGTTCTTC
CDR3 protein: CASSDRGKGEQFF

clone size: -
D gene: TRBD1
V gene: TRBV10-3
J gene: TRBJ1-1
CDR3 DNA: TGTGCCATCAGTGAGTTGGGACAGGGGGCTGAAGCTTTCTTT
CDR3 protein: CAISELGQGAEAFF

clone size: -
D gene: -
V gene: TRBV6-6
J gene: TRBJ2-7
CDR3 DNA: TGTGCCAGCAGTAAGGGGGGGGAAAGCTCCTACGAGCAGTACTTC
CDR3 protein: CASSKGGESSYEQYF

clone size: -
D gene: -
V gene: TRBV6-5
J gene: TRBJ2-1
CDR3 DNA: TGTGCCAGCAGTTACTCGGCGTACAATGAGCAGTTCTTC
CDR3 protein: CASSYSAYNEQFF

clone size: -
D gene: -
V gene: TRBV7-3
J gene: TRBJ2-3
CDR3 DNA: TGTGCCAGCAGCTCACGGGGTGGTTATACGCAGTATTTT
CDR3 protein: CASSSRGGYTQYF

clone size: -
D gene: -
V gene: TRBV30
J gene: TRBJ1-6
CDR3 DNA: TGTGCCTGGAGTTCCGATTCACCCCTCCACTTT
CDR3 protein: CAWSSDSPLHF

clone size: -
D gene: -
V gene: TRBV30
J gene: TRBJ1-1
CDR3 DNA: TGTGCCTGGACAGGGGCCGCTGAAGCTTTCTTT
CDR3 protein: CAWTGAAEAFF

clone size: -
D gene: TRBD2
V gene: TRBV23-1
J gene: TRBJ2-7
CDR3 DNA: TGCGCCAGCAGTCAACCCCTAGCGGAGAGCTCCTACGAGCAGTACTTC
CDR3 protein: CASSQPLAESSYEQYF

clone size: once
D gene: TRBD1
V gene: TRBV28
J gene: TRBJ1-4
CDR3 DNA: TGTGCCAGCAGTTCTCCGTCCGAAATTGGACAGGGACGTGGTGAAAAACTGTTTTTT
CDR3 protein: CASSSPSEIGQGRGEKLFF

clone size: -
D gene: TRBD1
V gene: TRBV25-1
J gene: TRBJ2-5
CDR3 DNA: TGTGCCAGCAGTGAACCCCCTCTACGACAGGGAGAAGAGACCCAGTACTTC
CDR3 protein: CASSEPPLRQGEETQYF

clone size: -
D gene: TRBD2
V gene: TRBV29-1
J gene: TRBJ2-1
CDR3 DNA: TGCAGCGCGGGATCGGGACTAGCGGGAGGGAGATCCTACAATGAGCAGTTCTTC
CDR3 protein: CSAGSGLAGGRSYNEQFF

clone size: -
D gene: TRBD1
V gene: TRBV7-6
J gene: TRBJ2-2
CDR3 DNA: TGTGCCAGCAGCAAGGGACAGCTAGGTACCGGGGAGCTGTTTTTT
CDR3 protein: CASSKGQLGTGELFF

clone size: -
D gene: -
V gene: TRBV19
J gene: TRBJ1-1
CDR3 DNA: TGTGCCAGTAGGGCCTTTGGGGCTGAAGCTTTCTTT
CDR3 protein: CASRAFGAEAFF

clone size: once
D gene: TRBD2
V gene: TRBV7-3
J gene: TRBJ2-3
CDR3 DNA: TGTGCCAGCAGCTTAGGTGCCGGGACTAGCCGCACAGATACGCAGTATTTT
CDR3 protein: CASSLGAGTSRTDTQYF

clone size: once
D gene: TRBD2
V gene: TRBV7-9
J gene: TRBJ2-1
CDR3 DNA: TGTGCCAGCAGCGTATATAGCGGGAGGGCCCCCAATGAGCAGTTCTTC
CDR3 protein: CASSVYSGRAPNEQFF

clone size: -
D gene: TRBD1
V gene: TRBV6-5
J gene: TRBJ2-3
CDR3 DNA: TGTGCCAGCCACATAGACAGGGGGGCCCCACGGCAGTATTTT
CDR3 protein: CASHIDRGAPRQYF

clone size: -
D gene: -
V gene: TRBV3-1/TRBV3-2
J gene: TRBJ1-6
CDR3 DNA: TGTGCCAGCAGCCAAGGCAGGGGACGTTCACCCCTCCACTTT
CDR3 protein: CASSQGRGRSPLHF

clone size: -
D gene: -
V gene: TRBV9
J gene: TRBJ1-3
CDR3 DNA: TGTGCCAGCAGCCCCGGGTTATCTGGAAACACCATATATTTT
CDR3 protein: CASSPGLSGNTIYF

clone size: -
D gene: -
V gene: TRBV18
J gene: TRBJ1-2
CDR3 DNA: TGTGCCAGCTCACCACAGCGGGGTTTAATTGGTCGGGGCTATGGCTACACCTTC
CDR3 protein: CASSPQRGLIGRGYGYTF

clone size: -
D gene: TRBD1
V gene: TRBV7-9
J gene: TRBJ2-1
CDR3 DNA: TGTGCCAGCAGCCCTCAATCCGGGACAGGGCAAGGCAATGAGCAGTTCTTC
CDR3 protein: CASSPQSGTGQGNEQFF

clone size: few
D gene: TRBD1
V gene: TRBV5-1
J gene: TRBJ1-4
CDR3 DNA: TGCGCCAGCAGGCCACAGACAGGGGGCGATGAAAAACTGTTTTTT
CDR3 protein: CASRPQTGGDEKLFF

clone size: once
D gene: -
V gene: TRBV7-9
J gene: TRBJ2-7
CDR3 DNA: TGTGCCAGCAGCTTACCCCCGGCGCCCGTCGACTCCTACGAGCAGTACTTC
CDR3 protein: CASSLPPAPVDSYEQYF

clone size: -
D gene: TRBD2
V gene: TRBV11-2
J gene: TRBJ2-5
CDR3 DNA: TGTGCCAGCAGCCCGGGGACTAGCGGAGAACAAGAGACCCAGTACTTC
CDR3 protein: CASSPGTSGEQETQYF

clone size: -
D gene: -
V gene: TRBV28
J gene: TRBJ2-7
CDR3 DNA: TGTGCCAGCGGGACGGCGGACAGTTCCTACGAGCAGTACTTC
CDR3 protein: CASGTADSSYEQYF

clone size: -
D gene: -
V gene: TRBV28
J gene: TRBJ1-4
CDR3 DNA: TGTGCCAGCAGTTTAACGGCTAATGAAAAACTGTTTTTT
CDR3 protein: CASSLTANEKLFF

clone size: -
D gene: TRBD1
V gene: TRBV19
J gene: TRBJ1-1
CDR3 DNA: TGTGCCAGTAGTATTTACAGGACAGGGGTATCTGAAGCTTTCTTT
CDR3 protein: CASSIYRTGVSEAFF

clone size: -
D gene: -
V gene: TRBV7-2
J gene: TRBJ1-1
CDR3 DNA: TGTGCCAGCAGCCCTGGACGGCTTGAAGCTTTCTTT
CDR3 protein: CASSPGRLEAFF

clone size: -
D gene: -
V gene: TRBV7-9
J gene: TRBJ2-3
CDR3 DNA: TGTGCCAGCAGCTTAAGCTCCAGGGTGGCAGATACGCAGTATTTT
CDR3 protein: CASSLSSRVADTQYF

clone size: -
D gene: TRBD2
V gene: TRBV25-1
J gene: TRBJ2-7
CDR3 DNA: TGTGCCAGCAGTCCTTACGCTAGCGGGAGGGGCCGGGGGGAGCAGTACTTC
CDR3 protein: CASSPYASGRGRGEQYF

clone size: -
D gene: -
V gene: TRBV19
J gene: TRBJ2-7
CDR3 DNA: TGTGCCAGTAGTATTAGTGGCGAGCAGTACTTC
CDR3 protein: CASSISGEQYF

clone size: -
D gene: TRBD1
V gene: TRBV6-1
J gene: TRBJ1-2
CDR3 DNA: TGTGCCAGCAGTGAGAGGGTTCAACAGGGGTGGGGCTACACCTTC
CDR3 protein: CASSERVQQGWGYTF